The entry below describes one T cell receptor (beta chain). The junction shows a germline mismatch at one end, possibly a read error. In the PCR, 60 Vbeta and 13 Jbeta primers were used. This table comes from immunoSEQ multiplex PCR, and its TCRdb copy is limited to in-frame clones, with some not included. The table includes some 110,000 clones, around 70% detected once. The source of the sample is a study of cytomegalovirus exposure and HLA in healthy donors. Study in general: About 85 million unique TCRs from HLA-typed donors were held in an early release of data.

This CDR3 has 15 residues. Germline V gene lookup returns CDR1 MNHEY and CDR2 SVGAGI. Healthy bone marrow donors made up the donors. Unrecorded immune exposures were likely, despite nominal health at sampling. The specimen sequenced was PBMCs. The TCR was taken from a woman aged 18-35 years in good health and CMV-seronegative. The chain joins TRBV6-5 to TRBJ2-7, with D tentatively TRBD1 (6 bases). CDR3 in amino acids: CVSSYKDSVSYEQYF. Written as DNA, the CDR3 is TGTGTCAGCAGTTACAAGGACAGTGTTTCCTACGAGCAGTACTTC.